This is a list of T cell receptor beta chains from one sample in a study of shared T cell receptors in the human thymus. Data came from immunoSEQ multiplex PCR; TCRdb stores just in-frame clones and leaves some out. The sample has some 760,000 clones; 80% to 90% are singletons. These data also formed part of another study, on human thymus T cells.

The specimen sequenced was thymocytes. The receptors shown here come from a girl in the first two years of life with a congenital heart defect. The conserved cysteine and the conserved F or W are not part of the CDR3 here. A D gene is named only where the DNA matches it firmly. Rows may omit the clone size; those that give it use once, few, many or a size class.

abundance: once
j_gene: TRBJ2-5
v_gene: TRBV6-5
d_gene: .
CDR3aa: ASSSNLIPAVSQY

abundance: once
j_gene: TRBJ1-6
v_gene: TRBV14
d_gene: .
CDR3aa: ASSPHPVGGKESNNSPLH

abundance: .
j_gene: TRBJ2-2
v_gene: TRBV27
d_gene: TRBD1
CDR3aa: ASGRGRGVSGELF

abundance: .
j_gene: TRBJ1-1
v_gene: TRBV6-1
d_gene: .
CDR3aa: ASSDSETEAF

abundance: .
j_gene: TRBJ1-1
v_gene: TRBV2
d_gene: .
CDR3aa: ASSPNLNTEAF

abundance: few
j_gene: TRBJ2-5
v_gene: TRBV29-1
d_gene: .
CDR3aa: SVASGKRTQETQY

abundance: .
j_gene: TRBJ2-1
v_gene: TRBV14
d_gene: .
CDR3aa: ASSQETGAPGEQF

abundance: .
j_gene: TRBJ2-3
v_gene: TRBV4-2
d_gene: .
CDR3aa: ASSHPSRADTQY

abundance: .
j_gene: TRBJ1-5
v_gene: TRBV27
d_gene: .
CDR3aa: ASSEDSSNQPQH

abundance: .
j_gene: TRBJ1-5
v_gene: TRBV5-5
d_gene: .
CDR3aa: ASSSGDRGQPQH

abundance: .
j_gene: TRBJ2-4
v_gene: TRBV5-6
d_gene: .
CDR3aa: ASSLVGTSRLAKNIQY

abundance: few
j_gene: TRBJ1-2
v_gene: TRBV7-2
d_gene: .
CDR3aa: ASSLLLCRGDRLPCGYT

abundance: .
j_gene: TRBJ2-3
v_gene: TRBV5-4
d_gene: .
CDR3aa: ASSLVVVSREKTDTQY

abundance: once
j_gene: TRBJ1-1
v_gene: TRBV29-1
d_gene: .
CDR3aa: SVEDLAREVTEAF

abundance: .
j_gene: TRBJ1-1
v_gene: TRBV5-1
d_gene: .
CDR3aa: ASSFKDSEAF

abundance: .
j_gene: TRBJ2-7
v_gene: TRBV29-1
d_gene: TRBD1
CDR3aa: SARTGGIHEQY

abundance: .
j_gene: TRBJ2-5
v_gene: TRBV5-1
d_gene: TRBD1
CDR3aa: ASSSAGQGVPETQY

abundance: .
j_gene: TRBJ1-2
v_gene: TRBV28
d_gene: TRBD1
CDR3aa: ASSNETLGQVGAGYT

abundance: .
j_gene: TRBJ2-2
v_gene: TRBV6-5
d_gene: TRBD1
CDR3aa: ASSYQTGSEAGELF

abundance: once
j_gene: TRBJ2-7
v_gene: TRBV9
d_gene: TRBD1
CDR3aa: ASSVHHVTGGTYEQY

abundance: .
j_gene: TRBJ1-3
v_gene: TRBV2
d_gene: TRBD1
CDR3aa: ASRASGQGSFYRGENTIY

abundance: once
j_gene: TRBJ2-3
v_gene: TRBV5-1
d_gene: .
CDR3aa: ASSLDAGSTDTQY

abundance: few
j_gene: TRBJ2-7
v_gene: TRBV7-2
d_gene: TRBD2
CDR3aa: ASRSSGGFLGGYEQY

abundance: once
j_gene: TRBJ1-5
v_gene: TRBV2
d_gene: .
CDR3aa: ASSEYSVVNQPQH

abundance: .
j_gene: TRBJ2-6
v_gene: TRBV11-1
d_gene: .
CDR3aa: ASSPDPARGPSGANVLT

abundance: .
j_gene: TRBJ2-7
v_gene: TRBV5-1
d_gene: TRBD2
CDR3aa: ASSFVGLQREQY

abundance: .
j_gene: TRBJ1-1
v_gene: TRBV14
d_gene: .
CDR3aa: ASSQWGLNTEAF

abundance: .
j_gene: TRBJ2-7
v_gene: TRBV7-3
d_gene: .
CDR3aa: ASSPGVSYEQY

abundance: .
j_gene: TRBJ1-5
v_gene: TRBV6-1
d_gene: TRBD1
CDR3aa: ASSWTGPKQPQH

abundance: .
j_gene: TRBJ2-2
v_gene: TRBV7-9
d_gene: .
CDR3aa: ASSSGQTNTGELF

abundance: .
j_gene: TRBJ2-1
v_gene: TRBV11-2
d_gene: .
CDR3aa: ASSLEVGGWWDNEQF

abundance: .
j_gene: TRBJ1-5
v_gene: TRBV6-1
d_gene: TRBD1
CDR3aa: ASSEDGRGQASNQPQH

abundance: few
j_gene: TRBJ2-1
v_gene: TRBV9
d_gene: TRBD2
CDR3aa: ASSVGGGGYNEQF

abundance: .
j_gene: TRBJ1-2
v_gene: TRBV5-6
d_gene: TRBD1
CDR3aa: ASSVQGAGYGYT

abundance: .
j_gene: TRBJ1-2
v_gene: TRBV27
d_gene: TRBD1
CDR3aa: ASNRVIMIQGAGYGYT

abundance: few
j_gene: TRBJ1-2
v_gene: TRBV27
d_gene: .
CDR3aa: ASSSRQGNGYT

abundance: .
j_gene: TRBJ2-5
v_gene: TRBV5-4
d_gene: .
CDR3aa: ASSLRRWAPEETQY

abundance: .
j_gene: TRBJ2-3
v_gene: TRBV7-9
d_gene: .
CDR3aa: ASSLPRTPKDTDTQY

abundance: few
j_gene: TRBJ2-7
v_gene: TRBV11-2
d_gene: .
CDR3aa: ASTLDSFMVYEQY

abundance: .
j_gene: TRBJ1-2
v_gene: TRBV27
d_gene: TRBD1
CDR3aa: ASSLSTGEDGYT

abundance: .
j_gene: TRBJ1-2
v_gene: TRBV5-5
d_gene: .
CDR3aa: ASSGNRLNYGYT